The following is a T cell receptor (beta chain) sequence with its context. Trimming removed 2 bases from V and 8 bases from J, with 10 bases in between. The CDR3 spans 14 residues. CDR1 MNHEY and CDR2 SVGAGI come from the germline V gene. Profiling relied on immunoSEQ multiplex PCR, and the TCRdb table lists in-frame clones only, not all of them. The table records some 330,000 clones, about four fifths of them present only once. The data belong to a study of blood T cell repertoires in COVID-19. Whole-study context: Nucleic acid was either cDNA or gDNA, and it came from T cells, B-cell-depleted T cells, or PBMCs.

Clinical history as reported by participants underpinned cohort assignment. This receptor was identified in a woman aged 50 to 60 who had recovered from COVID-19. Sequenced: PBMCs or T cells enriched from blood (not recorded which). J is TRBJ1-6 and V is TRBV6-5; D gene uncertain. CDR3 sequence (DNA): TGTGCCAGCAGTTACAGGAGTTGGGATTCACCCCTCCACTTT. This gives the protein CASSYRSWDSPLHF.